Listed below are T cell receptor beta chains from one sample, sequenced in a study of cytomegalovirus exposure and HLA in healthy donors. Data came from immunoSEQ multiplex PCR; TCRdb stores just in-frame clones and leaves some out. The data hold over 100,000 clones, with around two thirds observed a single time. The sample taken for sequencing was PBMCs. Source of these receptors: a human donor in good health. CDR3s include the opening cysteine and the closing phenylalanine or tryptophan. The D gene is left open where the match is weak. Clone size, where shown, is once, few, many, or a class for clones that have expanded.

J | V | D | size | CDR3 | DNA
TRBJ2-5 | TRBV6-6 | - | - | CASSYEGLETQYF | TGTGCCAGCAGTTACGAGGGCCTAGAGACCCAGTACTTC
TRBJ2-7 | TRBV6-5 | TRBD1 | - | CASSPRRTGIYEQYF | TGTGCCAGCAGCCCCAGACGGACAGGGATCTACGAGCAGTACTTC
TRBJ1-2 | TRBV6-1 | - | - | CASKGSGVGYTF | TGTGCCAGCAAGGGGTCAGGGGTTGGCTACACCTTC
TRBJ2-7 | TRBV2 | TRBD1 | - | CASTDRGYEQYF | TGTGCCAGCACTGACAGGGGCTACGAGCAGTACTTC
TRBJ2-7 | TRBV5-4 | - | - | CASSFLTGPNEQYF | TGTGCCAGCAGCTTTCTGACAGGCCCCAACGAGCAGTACTTC
TRBJ1-2 | TRBV10-1 | - | - | CARGPQGINYGYTF | TGCGCCAGGGGGCCCCAGGGCATTAACTATGGCTACACCTTC
TRBJ1-5 | TRBV7-2 | - | - | CASSPRGDQPQHF | TGTGCCAGCAGCCCCCGGGGAGATCAGCCCCAGCATTTT
TRBJ2-7 | TRBV5-1 | - | - | CASSWGTLSSYEQYF | TGCGCCAGCAGCTGGGGGACTTTATCGTCCTACGAGCAGTACTTC
TRBJ1-1 | TRBV5-1 | TRBD1 | - | CASSADRPNTEAFF | TGCGCCAGCAGCGCGGACAGGCCGAACACTGAAGCTTTCTTT
TRBJ2-1 | TRBV27 | - | - | CASSPTDPNEQFF | TGTGCCAGCAGTCCGACTGATCCAAATGAGCAGTTCTTC
TRBJ2-1 | TRBV9 | - | few | CASSALDNPYYNEQFF | TGTGCCAGCAGCGCCTTAGACAACCCTTACTACAATGAGCAGTTCTTC
TRBJ1-5 | TRBV6-1 | - | - | CASSEALRLDNQPQHF | TGTGCCAGCAGTGAAGCGCTTCGTTTAGACAATCAGCCCCAGCATTTT
TRBJ1-3 | TRBV2 | - | once | CASSADRRGGNTIYF | TGTGCCAGCAGTGCTGACAGGAGAGGTGGAAACACCATATATTTT
TRBJ1-6 | TRBV10-3 | - | - | CAISESGQGIVSPLHF | TGTGCCATCAGTGAGTCAGGGCAGGGGATAGTCTCACCCCTCCACTTT
TRBJ2-1 | TRBV5-1 | TRBD1 | - | CASSFGQGAYNEQFF | TGCGCCAGCAGCTTTGGACAGGGCGCCTACAATGAGCAGTTCTTC
TRBJ2-3 | TRBV27 | - | - | CASSFGGLDTQYF | TGTGCCAGCAGTTTCGGGGGGCTGGATACGCAGTATTTT
TRBJ2-3 | TRBV19 | - | - | CASSRRGTRTDTQYF | TGTGCCAGTAGTAGACGGGGGACCCGCACAGATACGCAGTATTTT
TRBJ1-5 | TRBV5-6 | TRBD1 | few | CASRKQGAKPQHF | TGTGCCAGCAGGAAACAGGGGGCTAAGCCCCAGCATTTT
TRBJ2-2 | TRBV2 | - | - | CASNRDTGELFF | TGTGCCAGCAACAGGGACACCGGGGAGCTGTTTTTT
TRBJ2-7 | TRBV5-1 | - | - | CASSLDPGSYEQYF | TGCGCCAGCAGCTTGGATCCAGGTTCCTACGAGCAGTACTTC
TRBJ1-4 | TRBV14 | - | few | CASSPDGGTNEKLFF | TGTGCCAGCAGCCCGGACGGGGGGACTAATGAAAAACTGTTTTTT
TRBJ2-3 | TRBV28 | TRBD2 | - | CASNKRGGTDTQYF | TGTGCCAGCAACAAGCGGGGGGGCACAGATACGCAGTATTTT
TRBJ2-2 | TRBV27 | - | - | CASSPTSFRGQLFF | TGTGCCAGCAGTCCTACCAGTTTCAGGGGACAGCTGTTTTTT
TRBJ2-3 | TRBV2 | - | - | CASSRNPTDTQYF | TGTGCCAGCTCTAGAAACCCCACAGATACGCAGTATTTT
TRBJ1-1 | TRBV5-6 | - | - | CASSLEQGGTEAFF | TGTGCCAGCAGCTTGGAACAGGGTGGCACTGAAGCTTTCTTT
TRBJ1-2 | TRBV5-1 | - | - | CASSFIEGGLDYGYTF | TGCGCCAGCAGCTTTATCGAGGGTGGGTTAGACTATGGCTACACCTTC
TRBJ2-3 | TRBV5-1 | - | - | CASSVADSQDTQYF | TGCGCCAGCAGCGTGGCGGACAGTCAAGATACGCAGTATTTT
TRBJ2-7 | TRBV5-1 | TRBD2 | once | CASSLGPSGRAYEQYF | TGCGCCAGCAGCTTGGGTCCTAGCGGGAGGGCCTACGAGCAGTACTTC